Below are 26 T cell receptor beta chains sequenced from a single sample in a study of OX40 agonist ivuxolimab in advanced cancers. The assay was immunoSEQ multiplex PCR, and TCRdb's table has in-frame clones only and misses some. The sample includes approximately 45,000 clones, 75% to 90% of them seen just once. Sequenced material: CD4+ or CD8+ T cells sorted from blood, taken in a trial of the OX40 agonist ivuxolimab. The receptors stem from an adult with an advanced solid tumor such as melanoma, head and neck, liver or kidney cancer.

The chain joins TRBV6-5 to TRBJ2-7, with 12 nucleotides matching TRBD1. Germline lookup yields CDR1 MNHEY and CDR2 SVGAGI. The length of the CDR3 is 15 residues. Trimming at V came to 2 bases and at J to 7 bases, leaving 6 bases not matched to a gene. The CDR3: CASSYPGTGGQEQYF. In nucleotides, the CDR3 is TGTGCCAGCAGTTACCCCGGGACAGGGGGCCAAGAGCAGTACTTC.

This sequence joins TRBV6-6 and TRBJ2-7; 8 bases map to TRBD1. Losses at the gene ends were 7 bases for V and 2 bases for J; bases not matched to a gene: 7. The length of the CDR3 is 14 residues. The V gene's germline CDR1 is MNHNY and CDR2 SVGAGI (reference sequence). The CDR3 bases are TGTGCCAGCACCCCAGGACAGGGAGCCTACGAGCAGTACTTC. It yields the protein CASTPGQGAYEQYF.

The chain recombines TRBV28 with TRBJ2-5; 12 positions match TRBD2. The CDR3 is 16 residues long. Trimming removed 4 bases from V and 4 bases from J; junction bases left unmatched: 7. Germline assignment: CDR1 MDHEN and CDR2 SYDVKM. CDR3 residues: CASSSGLAGFGETQYF. The CDR3 DNA reads TGTGCCAGCAGTTCCGGACTAGCGGGGTTTGGAGAGACCCAGTACTTC.

V and J are TRBV2 and TRBJ1-4, with 7 bases matching TRBD1. Germline V gene lookup returns CDR1 SNHLY and CDR2 FYNNEI. V was clipped by 4 bases and J by 7 bases; unmatched bases: 9. The length of the CDR3 is 15 residues. Here the CDR3 reads CASSGQGPPSEKLFF. The CDR3 DNA reads TGTGCCAGCAGTGGACAGGGCCCCCCTAGTGAAAAACTGTTTTTT.

The chain employs TRBV23-1 and TRBJ1-2; 10 bases agree with TRBD1. TRBV23-1 is an ORF, and what it does is uncertain. The V gene end was trimmed by 4 bases and the J gene end by 0 bases; junction bases not matched to a gene: 5. The CDR3 sequence is 16 residues long. CDR3 sequence: CASSPGTGEANYGYTF. As DNA, the CDR3 is TGCGCCAGCAGTCCCGGGACAGGGGAAGCTAACTATGGCTACACCTTC.

This chain connects TRBV7-9 to TRBJ2-5, with 10 nucleotides matching TRBD1. The DNA end is more similar to TRBJ2-7, so the J call may be wrong. Germline CDR1 SEHNR, CDR2 FQNEAQ (reference sequence). This CDR3 is 14 amino acids long. The CDR3: CASGKRQGANEQYF. As DNA, the CDR3 is TGTGCCAGCGGGAAAAGACAGGGGGCGAACGAGCAGTACTTC.

This chain joins TRBV19 and TRBJ1-1; D is undetermined. In germline, CDR1 is LNHDA, CDR2 SQIVND (reference sequence). The CDR3 has 17 amino acids. The germline V and J ends were trimmed by 2 bases and 0 bases, with 16 bases remaining between them. Here the CDR3 reads CASSIIGLDGLNTEAFF. Written as DNA, the CDR3 is TGTGCCAGTAGTATAATCGGCTTGGACGGATTGAACACTGAAGCTTTCTTT.

The chain employs TRBV14 and TRBJ2-7, with D perhaps being TRBD1 or TRBD2 (5 bases each). The CDR3 is 14 amino acids. Germline CDR1 reads SGHDN; CDR2 reads FVKESK. Between the trimmed V and J ends, which lost 4 bases and 5 bases, there was a span of 15 bases. The CDR3 region is CASSLSGGGDEQYF. The CDR3 DNA is TGTGCCAGCAGCCTCTCGGGTGGGGGTGACGAGCAGTACTTC. The whole variable domain, filled in from reference TRBV14 and TRBJ2-7, reads EAGVTQFPSHSVIEKGQTVTLRCDPISGHDNLYWYRRVMGKEIKFLLHFVKESKQDESGMPNNRFLAERTGGTYSTLKVQPAELEDSGVYFCASSLSGGGDEQYFGPGTRLTVT.

The chain uses TRBV5-6 and TRBJ2-7, with D uncertain. The V gene lost 1 base and the J gene lost 5 bases, with 7 bases spanning the gap. The CDR3 runs to 12 residues. From germline, CDR1 is SGHDT and CDR2 YYEEEE. Here the CDR3 DNA reads TGTGCCAGCAGCTTGCTCGCCAACGAGCAGTACTTC. This codes for CASSLLANEQYF.

This clone came up once. The chain employs TRBV7-2 and TRBJ1-6; D may be TRBD1 (6 bases). Per the germline V gene, CDR1 is SGHTA and CDR2 is FQGNSA. Between the trimmed V and J ends, which lost 5 bases and 0 bases, there was a span of 14 bases. The CDR3 has 17 amino acids. DNA for the CDR3: TGTGCCAGCAGCAAACAGGGTCGGGGCTCCTATAATTCACCCCTCCACTTT. As protein: CASSKQGRGSYNSPLHF.

The rearrangement joins TRBV9 to TRBJ1-4; 11 bases line up with TRBD1. CDR1 and CDR2 from the germline V gene are SGDLS and YYNGEE. The CDR3 runs to 15 residues. V shed 6 bases and J 7 bases; nucleotides not matched to a gene: 8. CDR3 in amino acids: CASNPTGTGGEKLFF. The CDR3 DNA reads as TGTGCCAGCAACCCCACCGGGACAGGGGGTGAAAAACTGTTTTTT.

The chain links TRBV15 to TRBJ1-1; 8 nucleotides agree with TRBD1. The CDR3 length is 14 residues. V lost 1 base, J lost 5 bases, and 3 bases stayed unmatched. Germline CDR1 is LNHNV and CDR2 is YYDKDF (reference sequence). CDR3 sequence (DNA): TGTGCCACCAGCAGAGGCAGGGGGCGGACTGAAGCTTTCTTT. Its protein is CATSRGRGRTEAFF.

The count of this clone is one. The chain is built from TRBV7-9 and TRBJ1-3; D is uncertain. The CDR3 is 15 amino acids. Trimming cost V 3 bases and J 0 bases, with 9 bases left between them. In germline, CDR1 is SEHNR, CDR2 FQNEAQ (reference sequence). CDR3 in amino acids: CASSLIPASGNTIYF. In DNA, the CDR3 is TGTGCCAGCAGCTTGATCCCGGCCTCTGGAAACACCATATATTTT.

The gene calls are TRBV7-8 and TRBJ2-2; TRBD2 agrees at 12 bases. Germline V lookup: CDR1 SGHVS, CDR2 FQNEAQ. Trimming cost V 3 bases and J 6 bases; bases outside gene matches: 2. CDR3 length: 15 amino acids. The DNA for the CDR3 is TGTGCCAGCAGCTTTCCTAGCGGGAGGGCCGGGGAGCTGTTTTTT. This sequence encodes CASSFPSGRAGELFF. The full variable domain, with the rest looked up from reference TRBV7-8 and TRBJ2-2, is GAGVSQSPRYKVAKRGQDVALRCDPISGHVSLFWYQQALGQGPEFLTYFQNEAQLDKSGLPSDRFFAERPEGSVSTLKIQRTQQEDSAVYLCASSFPSGRAGELFFGEGSRLTVL.

The rearrangement joins TRBV19 to TRBJ2-7, with 9 bases that match TRBD1. With V trimmed by 8 bases and J by 6 bases, 5 bases remained unmatched. CDR1 is LNHDA and CDR2 is SQIVND in the germline V gene (reference sequence). This CDR3 is built from 12 residues. The CDR3 spells CASAETGGEQYF. In DNA form, the CDR3 reads TGTGCCAGTGCAGAGACAGGGGGCGAGCAGTACTTC.

This clone has a single count. The rearrangement uses TRBV11-2 and TRBJ2-1, with 11 bases aligning to TRBD1. Germline V lookup: CDR1 SGHAT, CDR2 FQNNGV. Losses at the gene ends were 3 bases for V and 8 bases for J; bases not matched to a gene: 9. The CDR3 has 16 residues. CDR3: CASSFGQGAVVDEQFF. The CDR3 nucleotides read TGTGCCAGCAGCTTTGGACAGGGGGCCGTTGTGGATGAGCAGTTCTTC.

J is TRBJ1-2 and V is TRBV28; D gene ambiguous. Germline lookup yields CDR1 MDHEN and CDR2 SYDVKM. Between the trimmed V and J ends, which lost 7 bases and 4 bases, there was a span of 16 bases. The CDR3 totals 14 residues. CDR3 DNA sequence: TGTGCCAGCACCGACCGACCGGGCGGCTATGGCTACACCTTC. Translation: CASTDRPGGYGYTF.

The V call is TRBV27, the J call TRBJ1-2; the D is unclear. The CDR3 loop spans 14 amino acids. Per the germline V gene, CDR1 is MNHEY and CDR2 is SMNVEV (reference sequence). The V end lost 3 bases, the J end lost 6 bases, and 14 bases lay between the germline ends. The CDR3 sequence is CASSLAGSEDGYTF. The CDR3 DNA reads as TGTGCCAGCAGTTTGGCGGGCTCAGAAGATGGCTACACCTTC.

In this sample, this clone turned up once. The V call is TRBV12-2, the J call TRBJ1-2; the D call of TRBD1 is as the table states it, not checked on the DNA. TRBV12-2 is shown as a pseudogene. The CDR3 has 14 residues. DNA of the CDR3: TGTGCAAGTCGCGCCAAGGCAGGTAACTATGGCTACACCTTC. Protein: CASRAKAGNYGYTF.

The table lists this clone with many counts. The chain combines TRBV10-1 with TRBJ1-4, with D unclear. From germline, CDR1 is WNHNN and CDR2 SYGVQD (reference sequence). The CDR3 extends over 15 amino acids. V lost 4 bases and J 0 bases, leaving 9 bases between the germline ends. The CDR3 DNA reads as TGCGCCAGCAGTGTAATAAGGTCAACTAATGAAAAACTGTTTTTT. This sequence encodes CASSVIRSTNEKLFF.

This clone was counted a few times. The chain employs TRBV2 and TRBJ1-3, with TRBD1 matching over 8 bases. Germline CDR1 SNHLY, CDR2 FYNNEI. Trimming removed 5 bases from V and 8 bases from J; junction bases left unmatched: 8. The CDR3 spans 14 residues. CDR3 amino acids: CASSPRQGSDTIYF. The DNA for the CDR3 is TGTGCCAGCAGTCCCCGACAGGGGTCGGACACCATATATTTT. The variable domain in full, completed from reference TRBV2 and TRBJ1-3, reads EPEVTQTPSHQVTQMGQEVILRCVPISNHLYFYWYRQILGQKVEFLVSFYNNEISEKSEIFDDQFSVERPDGSNFTLKIRSTKLEDSAMYFCASSPRQGSDTIYFGEGSWLTVV.

The chain recombines TRBV11-1 with TRBJ2-7; D is uncertain. The V and J ends lost 5 bases and 5 bases respectively, with 4 bases between them. The CDR3 totals 10 residues. The germline CDR1 and CDR2 sequences are SGHAT and FQDESV (reference sequence). Here the CDR3 DNA reads TGTGCCAGCAGCGGGGACGAGCAGTACTTC. Protein: CASSGDEQYF.

The rearrangement uses TRBV14 and TRBJ2-1; 8 positions match TRBD2. Germline assignment: CDR1 SGHDN and CDR2 FVKESK. The CDR3 loop spans 16 amino acids. With 4 bases clipped from V and 3 bases from J, the junction kept 8 bases outside the gene matches. CDR3 in DNA: TGTGCCAGCAGCCCCCAATGGCGGGAGGTCTACAATGAGCAGTTCTTC. This translates into CASSPQWREVYNEQFF.

V usage is TRBV5-1 and J usage is TRBJ2-1; 14 bases are shared with TRBD2. Germline V gene data show CDR1 as SGHRS and CDR2 as YFSETQ. This CDR3 has 17 amino acids. J lost 8 bases, V lost 2 bases, and 9 bases had no gene match. CDR3 in DNA: TGCGCCAGCAGCTTAGGACTAGCGGGAGGAGTGGGCTATGAGCAGTTCTTC. Protein product: CASSLGLAGGVGYEQFF. The complete variable domain, with remaining parts taken from reference TRBV5-1 and TRBJ2-1, reads KAGVTQTPRYLIKTRGQQVTLSCSPISGHRSVSWYQQTPGQGLQFLFEYFSETQRNKGNFPGRFSGRQFSNSRSEMNVSTLELGDSALYLCASSLGLAGGVGYEQFFGPGTRLTVL.

V gene TRBV6-1 combines with J gene TRBJ1-4, with D hard to call. Trimming shortened V by 0 bases and J by 8 bases, and 7 bases separated the two germline ends. The germline V gene encodes CDR1 MNHNS and CDR2 SASEGT. The CDR3 sequence is 13 residues long. This CDR3 is CASSEAQREKLFF. CDR3 in DNA: TGTGCCAGCAGTGAAGCACAGAGAGAAAAACTGTTTTTT.

This chain links TRBV30 with TRBJ2-5, with D possibly TRBD2 on 5 matching bases. Trimming left V 4 bases short and J 0 bases short, with 9 bases between. From germline, CDR1 is GTSNPN and CDR2 SVGIG (reference sequence). The CDR3 sequence is 13 residues long. The CDR3 nucleotides read TGTGCCTGGACGGGGAACCACCAAGAGACCCAGTACTTC. This sequence encodes CAWTGNHQETQYF.